This passage covers 31 T cell receptor beta chains from one sample sequenced in a study of shared clonotypes between healthy human individuals. TCRdb keeps only in-frame clones here, not all; method: immunoSEQ multiplex PCR. The data contain about 660,000 clones, 74% of them singletons. Specimen: memory CD4+ T cells sorted from blood. Documented subset: CD45RA-negative fraction. The receptors shown here come from a woman in her 30s in good health.

The chain has TRBV5-1 and TRBJ2-5, with a tentative D call TRBD1 (6 bases). Trimming stripped 7 bases from V and 2 bases from J, with 12 bases between. The germline CDR1 and CDR2 sequences are SGHRS and YFSETQ. The CDR3 loop spans 13 amino acids. The CDR3 coding sequence is TGCGCCAGCGGCGGACAGTCTCAAGAGACCCAGTACTTC. This translates into CASGGQSQETQYF.

The chain joins TRBV12-1 to TRBJ2-1; the table's D call of TRBD1 was not tested on the DNA. TRBV12-1 is assigned pseudogene status. This CDR3 region has 18 residues. CDR3 coding DNA: TGTGCCAGCAGCTCTAACGCTGACAGAGGTCGTTCCTACAATGAGCAGTTCTTC. Encoded protein: CASSSNADRGRSYNEQFF.

The chain combines TRBV7-8 with TRBJ1-6; D is perhaps TRBD1 (5 bases). Germline assignment: CDR1 SGHVS and CDR2 FQNEAQ. The CDR3 spans 16 residues. V was trimmed by 5 bases and J by 0 bases, leaving 11 bases between them. As DNA, the CDR3 is TGTGCCAGCAGCCGGGACGGCAGCTCCTATAATTCACCCCTCCACTTT. It is translated as CASSRDGSSYNSPLHF.

The chain carries TRBV6-4 and TRBJ2-1; the D gene is possibly TRBD2 (5 bases). This CDR3 has 15 residues. The V gene's germline CDR1 is MRHNA and CDR2 SNTAGT. Trimming pared 0 bases from V and 4 bases from J, leaving 10 bases between. CDR3 nucleotide sequence: TGTGCCAGCAGTGACTCTGCGGGTCCTTACAATGAGCAGTTCTTC. Encoded protein: CASSDSAGPYNEQFF.

The CDR3 DNA reads as TGCGCCACCGCGTCCCAGGCGGGGGACACTGAAGCTTTCTTT. Translation gives CATASQAGDTEAFF. The V and J genes are TRBV5-1 and TRBJ1-1, with D possibly matching TRBD1 (5 bases). Germline-derived CDR1 and CDR2 are SGHRS and YFSETQ. V shed 9 bases and J shed 3 bases, with 18 bases lying between them. This CDR3 contains 14 residues.

The chain employs TRBV9 and TRBJ2-2; weak D call: TRBD2 (5 bases). Deletions cut 0 bases from V and 8 bases from J, with 14 bases between. Per the germline V gene, CDR1 is SGDLS and CDR2 is YYNGEE. The CDR3 contains 15 residues. The CDR3 here is CASSVVMDLPGELFF. The CDR3 region has the DNA TGTGCCAGCAGCGTAGTAATGGACTTGCCGGGGGAGCTGTTTTTT. The variable domain in full, with the rest retrieved from reference TRBV9 and TRBJ2-2, is DSGVTQTPKHLITATGQRVTLRCSPRSGDLSVYWYQQSLDQGLQFLIQYYNGEERAKGNILERFSAQQFPDLHSELNLSSLELGDSALYFCASSVVMDLPGELFFGEGSRLTVL.

The chain combines TRBV2 with TRBJ2-1; the D is unclear. Germline CDR1 SNHLY, CDR2 FYNNEI. Trimming removed 4 bases from V and 9 bases from J, with 16 bases in between. The CDR3 sequence is 14 residues long. The CDR3 coding sequence is TGTGCCAGCAGTGTTGCAGGCCCAAACAGTGAGCAGTTCTTC. It specifies CASSVAGPNSEQFF.

The genes are TRBV9 and TRBJ1-2, with D hard to call. The germline gives CDR1 SGDLS, CDR2 YYNGEE. The CDR3 spans 14 residues. The V and J ends lost 0 bases and 4 bases respectively, with 10 bases between them. The CDR3: CASSVGGSAYGYTF. CDR3 sequence (DNA): TGTGCCAGCAGCGTAGGCGGGTCTGCCTATGGCTACACCTTC.

The chain joins TRBV7-8 to TRBJ2-7; maybe TRBD2 (6 bases). Germline V gene lookup returns CDR1 SGHVS and CDR2 FQNEAQ. This CDR3 is built from 15 residues. The V and J ends lost 0 bases and 0 bases respectively, with 9 bases between them. CDR3 sequence: CASSLAGGASYEQYF. In nucleotides, the CDR3 is TGTGCCAGCAGCTTAGCGGGCGGGGCCTCCTACGAGCAGTACTTC.

The chain joins TRBV2 to TRBJ2-1; D might be TRBD2 (5 bases). The CDR3 spans 13 residues. V lost 6 bases and J lost 2, with 8 bases in between. Germline V CDR1 and CDR2: SNHLY, FYNNEI. The CDR3 loop is CASRTKAYNEQFF. CDR3 DNA: TGTGCCAGCAGGACTAAAGCCTACAATGAGCAGTTCTTC.

The chain couples TRBV4-1 to TRBJ2-5; D unresolved. CDR1 and CDR2 (germline): MGHRA, YSYEKL. Trimming shortened V by 1 base and J by 5 bases, and 11 bases separated the two germline ends. The CDR3 runs to 14 residues. CDR3 residues: CASSQVAPGETQYF. In DNA, the CDR3 is TGCGCCAGCAGCCAAGTGGCTCCCGGGGAGACCCAGTACTTC.

This clone was seen only once. The rearrangement uses TRBV28 and TRBJ1-3, with TRBD1 as a possible D gene (5 bases). The V end lost 1 base, the J end lost 3 bases, and 10 bases lay between the germline ends. The CDR3 contains 15 residues. The germline V gene has CDR1 MDHEN and CDR2 SYDVKM. This CDR3 reads CASSLSPGGGNTIYF. CDR3 DNA sequence: TGTGCCAGCAGTTTATCCCCCGGGGGTGGAAACACCATATATTTT.

The V call is TRBV6-4, the J call TRBJ1-4, with 9 nucleotides matching TRBD1. Germline loops: CDR1 MRHNA, CDR2 SNTAGT. This CDR3 comprises 16 residues. After removal of 6 bases from V and 8 bases from J, the junction contained 13 bases not matched to a gene. CDR3 nucleotides: TGTGCCAGCAGCCCCATGCATGGGACAGGGATGGAAAAACTGTTTTTT. It encodes CASSPMHGTGMEKLFF.

The chain carries TRBV5-1 and TRBJ2-7; 8 bases are a match to TRBD1. With V trimmed by 4 bases and J by 6 bases, 9 bases remained unmatched. Germline loops: CDR1 SGHRS, CDR2 YFSETQ. This CDR3 contains 14 residues. The CDR3 protein is CASSPGTGPGEQYF. The CDR3 DNA reads as TGCGCCAGCAGCCCCGGGACAGGCCCTGGCGAGCAGTACTTC.

The genes are TRBV5-1 and TRBJ2-7, with 13 bases lining up with TRBD2. The CDR3 has 15 amino acids. CDR1 SGHRS and CDR2 YFSETQ come from the germline V gene. After removal of 4 bases from V and 7 bases from J, the junction contained 8 bases not matched to a gene. In DNA, the CDR3 is TGCGCCAGCAGCCCCGGACTAGCGGGAGTAGGAGAGCAGTACTTC. Encoded protein: CASSPGLAGVGEQYF.

The chain couples TRBV29-1 to TRBJ1-1, with 7 bases aligning to TRBD1. Trimming took 2 bases from V and 6 from J; bases not matched to a gene: 3. Germline V gene lookup returns CDR1 SQVTM and CDR2 ANQGSEA. There are 12 residues in the CDR3. The CDR3 DNA reads TGCAGCGTTGAACCCACAGGGGCTGAAGCTTTCTTT. Translated, it gives CSVEPTGAEAFF.

The chain joins TRBV29-1 to TRBJ1-1; D uncertain. Trimming shortened V by 6 bases and J by 5 bases, and 19 bases separated the two germline ends. This CDR3 has 14 residues. The germline V gene encodes CDR1 SQVTM and CDR2 ANQGSEA. Written as DNA, the CDR3 is TGCAGCGTGCCCCAGGACCTCTTCGGGACTGAAGCTTTCTTT. Translating it yields CSVPQDLFGTEAFF.

The chain recombines TRBV5-1 with TRBJ2-1; 9 bases are a match to TRBD2. The CDR3 consists of 17 residues. V shed 4 bases, J shed 8 bases, and the junction held 16 bases outside the gene matches. Germline V lookup: CDR1 SGHRS, CDR2 YFSETQ. DNA of the CDR3: TGCGCCAGCAGCGTACTAGCTGGTGCGGGAGGGAGGGATGAGCAGTTCTTC. It specifies CASSVLAGAGGRDEQFF.

The CDR3 bases are TGTGCCAGCAGTTACCGGCCTAGCGGGGTAGTCGGGGAGCTGTTTTTT. Protein sequence: CASSYRPSGVVGELFF. The rearrangement links TRBV6-5 to TRBJ2-2; TRBD2 aligns across 9 bases. CDR1 MNHEY and CDR2 SVGAGI come from the germline V gene. The CDR3 consists of 16 residues. V gave up 2 bases and J gave up 7 bases; unmatched junction bases: 8.

CDR3 sequence (DNA): TGTGCCAGCAGCTCGGGACAGTCAAGCTCCTACGAGCAGTACTTC. It specifies CASSSGQSSSYEQYF. This chain joins TRBV13 and TRBJ2-7; 7 bases agree with TRBD1. Germline lookup yields CDR1 PRHDT and CDR2 FYEKMQ (reference sequence). J gave up 0 bases and V 4 bases, and 6 bases lay outside the gene matches. There are 15 residues in the CDR3.

The CDR3 loop reads CASSAGTGQEKLFF. CDR3 nucleotide sequence: TGTGCCAGCAGCGCCGGGACAGGGCAGGAAAAACTGTTTTTT. This chain uses TRBV4-2 with TRBJ1-4; 9 bases are shared with TRBD1. This CDR3 is built from 14 residues. Germline loops: CDR1 LGHNA, CDR2 YNFKEQ. V lost 5 bases to trimming and J lost 8 bases; unmatched junction nucleotides: 6.

The chain has TRBV7-8 and TRBJ1-1; D remains unclear. Trimming pared 0 bases from V and 0 bases from J, leaving 5 bases between. CDR1 is SGHVS, CDR2 FQNEAQ, per germline. This CDR3 region has 14 residues. The CDR3 DNA reads as TGTGCCAGCAGCTTAGCTCAAGTGAACACTGAAGCTTTCTTT. Residues: CASSLAQVNTEAFF.

This chain's CDR3 is CASSSAGGSGRGRQYF. The CDR3 DNA reads TGTGCCAGCAGTTCCGCCGGGGGGAGCGGGAGGGGGCGGCAGTACTTC. This sequence joins TRBV27 and TRBJ2-7; 10 positions agree with TRBD2. Germline lookup yields CDR1 MNHEY and CDR2 SMNVEV (reference sequence). This CDR3 spans 16 amino acids. V shed 4 bases and J 9 bases; nucleotides not matched to a gene: 15.

The chain is built from TRBV7-9 and TRBJ2-5, with 8 bases that match TRBD1. Trimming cost V 2 bases and J 5 bases; bases outside gene matches: 4. The germline CDR1 and CDR2 sequences are SEHNR and FQNEAQ (reference sequence). The CDR3 is 14 residues long. Here the CDR3 reads CASSLPTGAETQYF. The CDR3 coding sequence is TGTGCCAGCAGCTTACCGACAGGGGCCGAGACCCAGTACTTC.

This chain links TRBV11-3 with TRBJ2-1; 8 nucleotides match TRBD2. CDR1 and CDR2 (germline): SGHNT, YENEEA. J gave up 5 bases and V 5 bases, and 14 bases lay outside the gene matches. The CDR3 is 17 residues long. This chain's CDR3 is CASSPGRSGGSNNEQFF. In nucleotides, the CDR3 is TGTGCCAGCAGCCCCGGGAGGAGCGGGGGAAGCAACAATGAGCAGTTCTTC.

This chain joins TRBV29-1 and TRBJ2-1; 10 bases are shared with TRBD1. Germline CDR1 reads SQVTM; CDR2 reads ANQGSEA. This CDR3 has 13 residues. Unmatched junction bases numbered 4, after V lost 6 bases and J lost 5 bases. The CDR3 sequence: CSVRDRGNNEQFF. CDR3 coding DNA: TGCAGCGTCCGGGACAGGGGTAACAATGAGCAGTTCTTC.

CDR3 DNA sequence: TGTGCCAGCAGCGCAGCCGGGAGGAACACCGGGGAGCTGTTTTTT. This sequence encodes CASSAAGRNTGELFF. This chain links TRBV9 with TRBJ2-2; the D gene is possibly TRBD2 (6 bases). Trimming stripped 3 bases from V and 1 base from J, with 10 bases between. The CDR3 has 15 residues. Per the germline V gene, CDR1 is SGDLS and CDR2 is YYNGEE.

On this clone: Within the sample, other DNA sequences also encode this same CDR3. V gene TRBV19 combines with J gene TRBJ1-5, with D perhaps matching TRBD1 (6 bases). V dropped 5 bases and J dropped 7 bases, with 12 bases sitting between them. Germline V gene lookup returns CDR1 LNHDA and CDR2 SQIVND (reference sequence). The CDR3 sequence is 13 residues long. The CDR3 region has the DNA TGTGCCAGTAGTGGGGGCTGGGGGCAGCCCCAGCATTTT. This translates into CASSGGWGQPQHF.

The V call is TRBV6-1, the J call TRBJ2-5; weak D call: TRBD2 (5 bases). Between the trimmed V and J ends, which lost 3 bases and 4 bases, there was a span of 15 bases. CDR3 length equals 15 residues. CDR1 is MNHNS and CDR2 is SASEGT in the germline V gene. The DNA for the CDR3 is TGTGCCAGCAGTGACCGTCTGGGCGGAGGAGAGACCCAGTACTTC. Protein product: CASSDRLGGGETQYF.

In DNA, the CDR3 is TGTGCCAGCACCCAGGACAGGAATCAGCCCCAGCATTTT. It codes for CASTQDRNQPQHF. The chain employs TRBV2 and TRBJ1-5, with 7 bases that match TRBD1. The CDR3 loop spans 13 amino acids. Per the germline V gene, CDR1 is SNHLY and CDR2 is FYNNEI. The V gene end was trimmed by 7 bases and the J gene end by 4 bases; junction bases not matched to a gene: 4. The full variable domain, completed using reference TRBV2 and TRBJ1-5, is EPEVTQTPSHQVTQMGQEVILRCVPISNHLYFYWYRQILGQKVEFLVSFYNNEISEKSEIFDDQFSVERPDGSNFTLKIRSTKLEDSAMYFCASTQDRNQPQHFGDGTRLSIL.

This rearrangement joins TRBV4-2 to TRBJ2-1; 7 nucleotides agree with TRBD2. This CDR3 region has 15 residues. J lost 4 bases, V lost 0 bases, and 3 bases had no gene match. The germline V gene has CDR1 LGHNA and CDR2 YNFKEQ. The CDR3, as DNA: TGTGCCAGCAGCCAAGAGGCGGGAGTTTACAATGAGCAGTTCTTC. Residues: CASSQEAGVYNEQFF.